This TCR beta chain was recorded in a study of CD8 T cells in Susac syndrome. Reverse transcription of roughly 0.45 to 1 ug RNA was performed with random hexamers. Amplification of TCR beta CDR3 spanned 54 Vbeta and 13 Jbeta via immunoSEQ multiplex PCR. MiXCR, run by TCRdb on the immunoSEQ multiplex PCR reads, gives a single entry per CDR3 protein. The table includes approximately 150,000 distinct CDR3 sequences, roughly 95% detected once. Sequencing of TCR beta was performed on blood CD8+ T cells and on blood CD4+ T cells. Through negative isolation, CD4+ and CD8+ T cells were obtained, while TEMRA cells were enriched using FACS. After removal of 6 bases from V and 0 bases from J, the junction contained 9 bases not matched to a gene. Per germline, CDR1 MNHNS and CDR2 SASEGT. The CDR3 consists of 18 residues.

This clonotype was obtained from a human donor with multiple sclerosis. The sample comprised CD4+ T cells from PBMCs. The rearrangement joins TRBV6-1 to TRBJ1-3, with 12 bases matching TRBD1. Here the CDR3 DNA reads TGTGCCAGCAGATCCCCGGGACAGGGGGCCCACTCTGGAAACACCATATATTTT. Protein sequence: CASRSPGQGAHSGNTIYF.